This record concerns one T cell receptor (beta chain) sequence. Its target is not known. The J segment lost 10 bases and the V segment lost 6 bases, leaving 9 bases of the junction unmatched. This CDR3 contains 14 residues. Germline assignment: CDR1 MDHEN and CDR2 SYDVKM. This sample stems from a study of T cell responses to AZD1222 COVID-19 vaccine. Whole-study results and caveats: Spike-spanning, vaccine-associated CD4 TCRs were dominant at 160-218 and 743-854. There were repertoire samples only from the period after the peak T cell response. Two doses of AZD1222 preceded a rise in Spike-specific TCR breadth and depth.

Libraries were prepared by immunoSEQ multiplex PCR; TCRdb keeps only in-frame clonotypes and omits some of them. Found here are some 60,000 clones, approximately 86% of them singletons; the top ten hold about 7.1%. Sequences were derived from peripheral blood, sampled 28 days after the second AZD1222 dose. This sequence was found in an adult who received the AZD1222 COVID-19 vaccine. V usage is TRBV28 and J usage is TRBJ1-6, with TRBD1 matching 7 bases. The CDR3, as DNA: TGTGCCAGCAGCGACCGACAGGGCCGGTCACCCCTCCACTTT. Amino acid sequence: CASSDRQGRSPLHF.